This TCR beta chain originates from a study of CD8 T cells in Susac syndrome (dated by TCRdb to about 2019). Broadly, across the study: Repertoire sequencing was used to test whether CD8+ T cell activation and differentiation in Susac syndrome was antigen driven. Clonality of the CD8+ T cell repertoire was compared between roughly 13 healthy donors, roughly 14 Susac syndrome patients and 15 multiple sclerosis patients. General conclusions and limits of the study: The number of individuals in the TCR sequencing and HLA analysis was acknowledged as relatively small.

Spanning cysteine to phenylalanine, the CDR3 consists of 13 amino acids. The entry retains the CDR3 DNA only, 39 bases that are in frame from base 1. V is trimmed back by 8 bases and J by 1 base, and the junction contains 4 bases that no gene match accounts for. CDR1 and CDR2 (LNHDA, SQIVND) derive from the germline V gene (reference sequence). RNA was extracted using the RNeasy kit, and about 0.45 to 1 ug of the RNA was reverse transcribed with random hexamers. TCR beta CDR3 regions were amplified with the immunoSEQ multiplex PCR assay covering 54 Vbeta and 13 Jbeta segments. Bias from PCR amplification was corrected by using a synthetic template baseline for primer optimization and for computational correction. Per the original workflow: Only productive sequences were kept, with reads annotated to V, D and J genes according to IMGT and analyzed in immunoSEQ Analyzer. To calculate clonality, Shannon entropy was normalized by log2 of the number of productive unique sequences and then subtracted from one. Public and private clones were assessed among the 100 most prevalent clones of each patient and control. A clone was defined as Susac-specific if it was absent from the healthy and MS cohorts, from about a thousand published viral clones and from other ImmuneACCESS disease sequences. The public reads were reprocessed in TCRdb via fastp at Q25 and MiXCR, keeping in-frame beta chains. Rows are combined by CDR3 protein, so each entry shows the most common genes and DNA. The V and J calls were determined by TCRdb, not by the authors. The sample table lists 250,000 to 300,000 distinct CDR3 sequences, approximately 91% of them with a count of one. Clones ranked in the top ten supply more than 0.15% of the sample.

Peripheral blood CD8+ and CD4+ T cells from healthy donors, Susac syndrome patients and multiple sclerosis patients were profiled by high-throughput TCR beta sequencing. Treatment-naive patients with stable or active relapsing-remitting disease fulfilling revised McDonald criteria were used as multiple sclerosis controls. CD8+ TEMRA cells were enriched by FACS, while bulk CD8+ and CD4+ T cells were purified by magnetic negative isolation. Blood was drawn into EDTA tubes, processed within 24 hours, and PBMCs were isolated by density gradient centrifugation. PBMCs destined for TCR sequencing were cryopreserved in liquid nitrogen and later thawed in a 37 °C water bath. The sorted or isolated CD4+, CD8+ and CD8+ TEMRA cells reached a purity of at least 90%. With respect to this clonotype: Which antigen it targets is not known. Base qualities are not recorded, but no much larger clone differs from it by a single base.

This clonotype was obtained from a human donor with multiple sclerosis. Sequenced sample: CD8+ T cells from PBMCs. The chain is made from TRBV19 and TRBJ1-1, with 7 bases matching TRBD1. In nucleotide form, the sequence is TGTGCCAGTGAACAGGGGTGGAACACTGAAGCTTTCTTT. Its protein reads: CASEQGWNTEAFF.